These T cell receptor beta chains were read from a single sample in a study of cytomegalovirus exposure and HLA in healthy donors. Clones were read by immunoSEQ multiplex PCR, and TCRdb kept only the in-frame ones, dropping some. The table records 200,000 to 250,000 clones, roughly four fifths of them present only once. Sequences were obtained from PBMCs. The receptor source for this set is a woman aged 60-70 years in good health and CMV-seropositive. The CDR3 runs from the conserved cysteine through the conserved F or W. The D gene is left open where the match is weak. Clone size is not always given. Where it is, it says once, few, many or a class for expanded clones.

>TRBJ2-3|-|TRBV7-3|11|-
TGTGCCAGCAGCTCTCGAGATACGCAGTATTTT
CASSSRDTQYF
>TRBJ2-7|-|TRBV2|14|-
TGTGCCAGCAGCGACACAGGTCTCTCCTACGAGCAGTACTTC
CASSDTGLSYEQYF
>TRBJ2-7|-|TRBV10-2|13|-
TGCGCCAGCAGTGAAAATCTCTCCTACGAGCAGTACTTC
CASSENLSYEQYF
>TRBJ2-5|-|TRBV28|17|TRBD2
TGTGCCAGCAGACGGACTAGCGGGAACGTACCCGGAGAGACCCAGTACTTC
CASRRTSGNVPGETQYF
>TRBJ2-7|-|TRBV7-3|15|-
TGTGCCAGCAGCTTAACCGGAGGGATTATCTACGAGCAGTACTTC
CASSLTGGIIYEQYF
>TRBJ1-5|-|TRBV12-2|14|-
TGTGCAAGTCGCTTTGGACAGGACTATCAGCCCCAGCATTTT
CASRFGQDYQPQHF
>TRBJ2-2|-|TRBV11-2|14|TRBD2
TGTGCCAGCACCCAGCGGGAATCGGTCGGGGAGCTGTTTTTT
CASTQRESVGELFF
>TRBJ1-1|-|TRBV19|15|TRBD1
TGTGCCACTAAACCAGGGGGTCTGCGTGACACTGAAGCTTTCTTT
CATKPGGLRDTEAFF
>TRBJ1-5|-|TRBV28|11|-
TGTGCCAGCAGTTTCGTTCCGCCCCAGCATTTT
CASSFVPPQHF
>TRBJ1-2|-|TRBV5-1|13|TRBD1
TGCGCCAGCAGTGGACAGGGAAACTATGGCTACACCTTC
CASSGQGNYGYTF
>TRBJ1-1|-|TRBV9|17|TRBD1
TGTGCCAGCAGCGTATATCCGGGACAGGGCGGTCGCACTGAAGCTTTCTTT
CASSVYPGQGGRTEAFF
>TRBJ1-2|-|TRBV7-9|13|-
TGTTCCAGCATTATAGGGGATGTGGATGGCTACACCTTC
CSSIIGDVDGYTF
>TRBJ2-3|-|TRBV29-1|14|TRBD1
TGCAGCGTAACCGGGACAGGGGGCGCAGATACGCAGTATTTT
CSVTGTGGADTQYF
>TRBJ2-7|-|TRBV29-1|13|TRBD2
TGCAGCGTTGAGGCTAGCGGAGACCACGAGCAGTACTTC
CSVEASGDHEQYF
>TRBJ2-1|few|TRBV6-6|13|-
TGTGCCAGCAGTTATGGAGGGTACAATGAGCAGTTCTTC
CASSYGGYNEQFF
>TRBJ2-7|-|TRBV18|15|TRBD1
TGTGCCAGCTCACCTAGAACAGGGGGCGCATACGAGCAGTACTTC
CASSPRTGGAYEQYF
>TRBJ2-4|-|TRBV28|14|-
TGTGCCAGCAGTTTGGCAGGGACCAAAAACATTCAGTACTTC
CASSLAGTKNIQYF
>TRBJ1-2|-|TRBV6-5|13|TRBD1
TGTGCCAGCAGAACGCCAGGGGGCTATGGCTACACCTTC
CASRTPGGYGYTF
>TRBJ1-1|-|TRBV29-1|14|-
TGCAGCGTTGATAACCCCGCCAGGGTGACTGAAGCTTTCTTT
CSVDNPARVTEAFF
>TRBJ2-3|-|TRBV11-1|14|-
TGTGCCAGCAGCTTAGCGTCAGGAACAGATACGCAGTATTTT
CASSLASGTDTQYF
>TRBJ2-1|-|TRBV4-2|12|TRBD2
TGTGCCAGCAGCCAAGGGGAGGGGGAGCAGTTCTTC
CASSQGEGEQFF
>TRBJ2-7|-|TRBV28|15|-
TGTGCCAGCACCAGCCGAGGACTGGGGGGATACGAGCAGTACTTC
CASTSRGLGGYEQYF
>TRBJ2-3|-|TRBV5-6|13|TRBD2
TGTGCCAGCCGGACTAGCGGGAGTTATACGCAGTATTTT
CASRTSGSYTQYF
>TRBJ2-1|-|TRBV18|18|TRBD2
TGTGCCAGCTCACCACGGTCGGGACTAGCGGGAGGATCAGATGAGCAGTTCTTC
CASSPRSGLAGGSDEQFF
>TRBJ1-3|-|TRBV6-5|15|-
TGTGCCAGCAGAGCCGACAGTCCCTCTGGAAACACCATATATTTT
CASRADSPSGNTIYF
>TRBJ2-7|-|TRBV19|14|TRBD2
TGTGCCAGTAAGGAGACTAGCGGGATATACGAGCAGTACTTC
CASKETSGIYEQYF
>TRBJ1-1|-|TRBV11-2|18|-
TGTGCCAGCAGCCCCTGGGGGGGGGCTAGGTTGGTGAACACTGAAGCTTTCTTT
CASSPWGGARLVNTEAFF